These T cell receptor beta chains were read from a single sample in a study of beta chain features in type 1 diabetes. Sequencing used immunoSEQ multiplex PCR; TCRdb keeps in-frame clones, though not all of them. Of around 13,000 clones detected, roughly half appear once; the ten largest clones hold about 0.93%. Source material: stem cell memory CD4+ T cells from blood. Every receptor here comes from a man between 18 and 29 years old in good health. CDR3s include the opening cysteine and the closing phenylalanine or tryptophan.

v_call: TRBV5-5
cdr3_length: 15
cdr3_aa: CASSLVLFLNTEAFF

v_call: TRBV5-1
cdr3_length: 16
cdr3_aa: CASSLQRTGPNTEAFF

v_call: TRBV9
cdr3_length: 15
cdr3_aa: CASSVGGQGANEQFF

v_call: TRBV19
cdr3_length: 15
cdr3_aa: CASSIYSDRNNEQFF

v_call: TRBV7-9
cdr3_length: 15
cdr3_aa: CASSLEGGQGGIQYF

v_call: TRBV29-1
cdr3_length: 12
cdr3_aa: CSVDYSNYGYTF

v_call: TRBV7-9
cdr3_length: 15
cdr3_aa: CASSFDSAAKNIQYF

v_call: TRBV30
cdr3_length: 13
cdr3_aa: CAWSVKGPETQYF

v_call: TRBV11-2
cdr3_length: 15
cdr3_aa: CASSLTGADTGELFF

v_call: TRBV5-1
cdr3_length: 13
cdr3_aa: CASSPQGTGELFF

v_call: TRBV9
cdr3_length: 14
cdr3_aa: CASSPYEGGQPQHF

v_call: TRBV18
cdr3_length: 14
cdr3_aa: CASSQGQGNQPQHF

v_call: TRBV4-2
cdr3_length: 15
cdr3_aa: CASSQVGPTVEKLFF

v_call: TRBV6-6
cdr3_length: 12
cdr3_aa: CASSRQGNGYTF

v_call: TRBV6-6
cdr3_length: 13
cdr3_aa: CASSQWTGDGYTF

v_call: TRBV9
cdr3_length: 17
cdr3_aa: CASSVVWTSGARDTQYF

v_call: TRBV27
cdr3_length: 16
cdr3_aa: CASSTPAGGPQGTQYF

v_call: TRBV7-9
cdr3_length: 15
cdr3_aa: CASSPRGGANYEQYF

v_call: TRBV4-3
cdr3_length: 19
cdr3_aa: CASSSRWGQGSGERGELFF

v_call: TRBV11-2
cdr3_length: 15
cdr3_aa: CASSLVVGVDYGYTF

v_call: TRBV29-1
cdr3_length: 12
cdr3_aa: CSVGATNTEAFF

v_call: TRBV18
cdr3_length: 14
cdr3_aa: CASCTGTSNSPLHF

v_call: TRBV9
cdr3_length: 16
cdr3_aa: CASSVAGQGIRNEQFF

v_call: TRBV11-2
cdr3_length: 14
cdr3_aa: CASSSDRGRETQYF

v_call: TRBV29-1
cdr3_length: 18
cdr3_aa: CSVEASGGPSLGTDTQYF

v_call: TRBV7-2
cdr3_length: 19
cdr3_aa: CASSLAPGQRGSSNQPQHF

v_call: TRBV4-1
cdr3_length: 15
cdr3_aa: CASRQGGAGNYEQYF

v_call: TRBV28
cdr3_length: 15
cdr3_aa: CASSRTSGGYNEQFF

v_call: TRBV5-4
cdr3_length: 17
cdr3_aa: CASSLELPGQGFQPQHF

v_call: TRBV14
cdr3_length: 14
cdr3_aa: CASSQAFAGNTIYF

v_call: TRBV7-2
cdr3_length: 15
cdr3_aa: CASSPGTGSNEKLFF

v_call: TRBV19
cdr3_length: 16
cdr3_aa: CASSIGVRQGNEKLFF

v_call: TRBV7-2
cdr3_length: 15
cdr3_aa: CASSPRGGTPSKLFF

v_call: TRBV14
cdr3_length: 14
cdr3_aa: CASSLNIMSYEQYF

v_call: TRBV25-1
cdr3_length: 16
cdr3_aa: CASSGPLAGGTDTQYF

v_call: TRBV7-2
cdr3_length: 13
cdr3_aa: CASSRPSDYEQYF

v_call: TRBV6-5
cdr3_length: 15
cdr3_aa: CASSLGQDSNQPQHF

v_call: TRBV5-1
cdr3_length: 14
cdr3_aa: CASSLGQGFTEAFF

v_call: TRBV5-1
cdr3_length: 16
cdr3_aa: CASSLPSGASTDTQYF

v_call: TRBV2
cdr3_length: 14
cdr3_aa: CASSEGEIGGVQYF

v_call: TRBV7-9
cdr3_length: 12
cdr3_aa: CASSLAEETQYF

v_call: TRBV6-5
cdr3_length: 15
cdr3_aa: CASSIQGASYNEQFF

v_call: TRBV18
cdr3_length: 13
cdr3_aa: CASSPPSQETQYF

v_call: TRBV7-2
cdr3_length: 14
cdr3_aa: CASSPMEASDGYTF

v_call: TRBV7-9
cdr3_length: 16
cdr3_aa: CASSSQGALGVYEQYF

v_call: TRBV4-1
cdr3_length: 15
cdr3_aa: CASSQDDSSSYEQYF